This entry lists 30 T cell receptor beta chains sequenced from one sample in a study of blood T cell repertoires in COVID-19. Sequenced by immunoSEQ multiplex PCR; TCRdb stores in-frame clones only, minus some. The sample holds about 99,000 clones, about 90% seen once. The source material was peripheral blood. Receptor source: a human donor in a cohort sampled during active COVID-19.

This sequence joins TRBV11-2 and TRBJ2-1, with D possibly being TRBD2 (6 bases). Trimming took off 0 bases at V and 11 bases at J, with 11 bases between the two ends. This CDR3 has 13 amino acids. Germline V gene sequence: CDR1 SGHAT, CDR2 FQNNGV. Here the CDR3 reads CASSLDGGTQQFF. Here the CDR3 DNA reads TGTGCCAGCAGCTTAGATGGAGGGACTCAGCAGTTCTTC.

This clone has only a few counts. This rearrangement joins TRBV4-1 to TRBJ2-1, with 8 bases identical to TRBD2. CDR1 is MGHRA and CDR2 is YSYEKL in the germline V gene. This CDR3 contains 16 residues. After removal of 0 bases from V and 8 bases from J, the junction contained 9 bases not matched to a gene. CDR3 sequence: CASSQDRESGRDEQFF. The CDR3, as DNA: TGCGCCAGCAGCCAAGATCGGGAAAGCGGGAGAGATGAGCAGTTCTTC.

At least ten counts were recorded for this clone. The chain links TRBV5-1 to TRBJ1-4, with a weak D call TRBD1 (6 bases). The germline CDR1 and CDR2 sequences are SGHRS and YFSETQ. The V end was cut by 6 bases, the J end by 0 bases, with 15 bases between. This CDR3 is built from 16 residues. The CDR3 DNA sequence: TGCGCCAGCAATGCAGGGGTCTACCCAACTAATGAAAAACTGTTTTTT. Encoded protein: CASNAGVYPTNEKLFF.

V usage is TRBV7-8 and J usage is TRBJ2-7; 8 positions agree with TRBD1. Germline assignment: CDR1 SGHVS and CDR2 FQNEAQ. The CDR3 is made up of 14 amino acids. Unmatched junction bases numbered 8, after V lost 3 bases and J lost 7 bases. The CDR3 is CASSLAGGYGEQYF. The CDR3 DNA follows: TGTGCCAGCAGCTTGGCAGGGGGCTACGGGGAGCAGTACTTC.

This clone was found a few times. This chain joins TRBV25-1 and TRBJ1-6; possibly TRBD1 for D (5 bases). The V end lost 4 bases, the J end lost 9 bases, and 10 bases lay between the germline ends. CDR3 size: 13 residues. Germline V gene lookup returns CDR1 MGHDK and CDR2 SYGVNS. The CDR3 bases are TGTGCCAGCAGTGCGGGGGAGGGTTCACCCCTCCACTTT. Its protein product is CASSAGEGSPLHF.

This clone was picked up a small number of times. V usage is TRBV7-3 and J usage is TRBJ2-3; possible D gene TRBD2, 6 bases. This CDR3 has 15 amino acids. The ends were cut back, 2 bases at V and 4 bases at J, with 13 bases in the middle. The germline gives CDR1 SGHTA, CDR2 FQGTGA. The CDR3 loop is CASSLQGGWPDTQYF. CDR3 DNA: TGTGCCAGCAGCTTACAGGGAGGTTGGCCAGATACGCAGTATTTT.

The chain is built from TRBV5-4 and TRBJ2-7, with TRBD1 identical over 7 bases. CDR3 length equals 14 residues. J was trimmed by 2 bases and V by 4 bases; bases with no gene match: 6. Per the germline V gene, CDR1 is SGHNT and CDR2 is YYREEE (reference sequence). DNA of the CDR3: TGTGCCAGCAGCGGGACGACAGGGCCCTACGAGCAGTACTTC. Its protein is CASSGTTGPYEQYF.

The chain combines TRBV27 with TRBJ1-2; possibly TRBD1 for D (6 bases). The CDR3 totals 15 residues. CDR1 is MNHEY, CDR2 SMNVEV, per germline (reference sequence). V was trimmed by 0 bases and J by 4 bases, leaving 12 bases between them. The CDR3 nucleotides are TGTGCCAGCAGTTTATCTGGGGGCGTCCCCTATGGCTACACCTTC. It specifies CASSLSGGVPYGYTF.

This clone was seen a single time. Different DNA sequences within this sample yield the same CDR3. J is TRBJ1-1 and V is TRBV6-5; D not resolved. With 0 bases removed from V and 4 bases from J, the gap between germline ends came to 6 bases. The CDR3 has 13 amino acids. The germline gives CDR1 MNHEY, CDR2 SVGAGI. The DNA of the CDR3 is TGTGCCAGCAGTTACTCGAGGTCCACTGAAGCTTTCTTT. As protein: CASSYSRSTEAFF.

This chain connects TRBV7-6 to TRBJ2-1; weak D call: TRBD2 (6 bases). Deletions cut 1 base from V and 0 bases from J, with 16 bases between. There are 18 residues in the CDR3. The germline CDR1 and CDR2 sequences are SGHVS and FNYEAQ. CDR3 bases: TGTGCCAGCAGCTTAGGGGGACGGGGGTCCGGCTCCTACAATGAGCAGTTCTTC. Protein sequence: CASSLGGRGSGSYNEQFF.

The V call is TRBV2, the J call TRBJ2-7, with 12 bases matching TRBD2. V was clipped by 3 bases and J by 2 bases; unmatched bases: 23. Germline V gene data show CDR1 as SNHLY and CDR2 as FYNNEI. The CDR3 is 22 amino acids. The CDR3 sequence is CASSDRRAGLAGLPGSAYEQYF. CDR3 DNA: TGTGCCAGCAGTGATCGCAGGGCCGGACTAGCGGGGCTACCGGGGAGCGCCTACGAGCAGTACTTC.

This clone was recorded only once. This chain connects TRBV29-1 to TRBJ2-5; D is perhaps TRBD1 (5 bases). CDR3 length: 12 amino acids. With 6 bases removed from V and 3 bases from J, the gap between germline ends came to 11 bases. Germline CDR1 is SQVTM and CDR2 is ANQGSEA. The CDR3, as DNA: TGCAGCGTCAAGACAGTTGAAGAGACCCAGTACTTC. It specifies CSVKTVEETQYF.

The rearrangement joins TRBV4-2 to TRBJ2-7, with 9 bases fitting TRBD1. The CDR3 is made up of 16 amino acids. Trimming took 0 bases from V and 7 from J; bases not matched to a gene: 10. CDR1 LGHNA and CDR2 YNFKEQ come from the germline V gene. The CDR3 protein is CASSQEDRGRPWEQYF. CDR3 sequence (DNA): TGTGCCAGCAGCCAAGAGGACAGGGGCCGACCGTGGGAGCAGTACTTC.

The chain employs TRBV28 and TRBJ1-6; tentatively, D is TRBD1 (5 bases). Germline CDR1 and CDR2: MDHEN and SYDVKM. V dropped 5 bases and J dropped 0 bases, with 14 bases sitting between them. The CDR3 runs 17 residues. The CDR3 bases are TGTGCCAGCAGTGCAAGCGGGGCCTTCTCCTATAATTCACCCCTCCACTTT. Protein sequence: CASSASGAFSYNSPLHF.

The CDR3, as DNA: TGTGCCAGCAGCTTGGTTGGGCGCCCTTCCTACGAGCAGTACTTC. It is translated as CASSLVGRPSYEQYF. The V and J genes are TRBV11-2 and TRBJ2-7; D ambiguous. V lost 3 bases to trimming and J lost 1 base, with 13 bases between them. Looked up from germline, CDR1 is SGHAT and CDR2 is FQNNGV. CDR3 length: 15 residues.

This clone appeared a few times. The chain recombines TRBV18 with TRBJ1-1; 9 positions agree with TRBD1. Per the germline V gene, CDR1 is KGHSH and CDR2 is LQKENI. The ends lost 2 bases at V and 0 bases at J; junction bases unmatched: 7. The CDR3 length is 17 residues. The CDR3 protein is CASSPAYGTGMNTEAFF. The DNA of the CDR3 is TGTGCCAGCTCACCAGCGTATGGGACAGGGATGAACACTGAAGCTTTCTTT.

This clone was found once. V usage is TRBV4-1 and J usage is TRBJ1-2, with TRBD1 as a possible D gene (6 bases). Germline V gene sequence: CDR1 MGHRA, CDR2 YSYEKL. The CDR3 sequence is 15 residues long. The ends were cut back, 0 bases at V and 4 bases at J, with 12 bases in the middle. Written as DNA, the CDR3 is TGCGCCAGCAGCCAAGAAATACAGGGTCTCTATGGCTACACCTTC. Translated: CASSQEIQGLYGYTF.

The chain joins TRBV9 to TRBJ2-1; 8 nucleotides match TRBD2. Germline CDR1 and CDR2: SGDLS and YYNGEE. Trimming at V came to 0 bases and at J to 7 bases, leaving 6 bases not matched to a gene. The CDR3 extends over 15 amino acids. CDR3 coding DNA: TGTGCCAGCAGCGTAGTTTCGGGAGGGAGAAATGAGCAGTTCTTC. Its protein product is CASSVVSGGRNEQFF.

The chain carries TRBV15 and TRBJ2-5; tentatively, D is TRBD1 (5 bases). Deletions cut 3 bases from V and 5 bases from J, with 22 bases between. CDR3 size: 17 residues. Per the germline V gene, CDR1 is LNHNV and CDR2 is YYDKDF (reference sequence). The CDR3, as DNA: TGTGCCACCAGCAGTTTGTCGGCAGGGCTGTTTCGGGAGACCCAGTACTTC. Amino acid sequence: CATSSLSAGLFRETQYF.

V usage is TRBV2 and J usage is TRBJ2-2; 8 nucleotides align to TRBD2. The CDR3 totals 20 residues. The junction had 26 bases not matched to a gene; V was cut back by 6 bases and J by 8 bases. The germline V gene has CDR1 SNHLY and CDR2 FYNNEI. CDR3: CASRRPGLGDVRRSRGELFF. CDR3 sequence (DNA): TGTGCCAGCAGGCGTCCGGGACTAGGAGATGTACGGCGTAGTCGTGGGGAGCTGTTTTTT.

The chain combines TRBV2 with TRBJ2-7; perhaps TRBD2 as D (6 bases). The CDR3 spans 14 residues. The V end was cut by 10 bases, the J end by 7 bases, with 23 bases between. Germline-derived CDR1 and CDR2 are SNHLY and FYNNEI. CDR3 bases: TGTGCCACCTCGAGCGGGTCCCCCACGTGGGAGCAGTACTTC. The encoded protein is CATSSGSPTWEQYF.

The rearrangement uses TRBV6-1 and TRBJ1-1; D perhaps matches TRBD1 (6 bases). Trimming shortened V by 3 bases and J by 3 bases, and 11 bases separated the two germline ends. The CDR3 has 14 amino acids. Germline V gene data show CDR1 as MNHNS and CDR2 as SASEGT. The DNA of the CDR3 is TGTGCCAGCAGTGATAACAGGGACCACACTGAAGCTTTCTTT. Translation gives CASSDNRDHTEAFF.

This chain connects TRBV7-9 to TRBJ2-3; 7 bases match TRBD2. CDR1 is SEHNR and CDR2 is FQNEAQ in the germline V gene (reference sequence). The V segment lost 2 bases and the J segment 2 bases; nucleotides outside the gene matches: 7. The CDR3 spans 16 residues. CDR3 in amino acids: CASSLLGLPYTDTQYF. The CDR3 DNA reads TGTGCCAGCAGCTTATTGGGACTACCTTACACAGATACGCAGTATTTT.

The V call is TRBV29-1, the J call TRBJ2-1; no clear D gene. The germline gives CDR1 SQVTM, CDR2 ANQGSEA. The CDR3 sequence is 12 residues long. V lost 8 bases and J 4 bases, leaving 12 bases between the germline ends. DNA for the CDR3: TGCAGCTCCCTAGTGCAATACAATGAGCAGTTCTTC. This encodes CSSLVQYNEQFF.

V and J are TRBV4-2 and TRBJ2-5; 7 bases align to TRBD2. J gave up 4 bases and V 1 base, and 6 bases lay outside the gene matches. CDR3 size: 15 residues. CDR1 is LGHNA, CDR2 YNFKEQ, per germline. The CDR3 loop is CASSQALGRGETQYF. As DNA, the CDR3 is TGTGCCAGCAGCCAAGCCCTAGGGAGGGGAGAGACCCAGTACTTC.

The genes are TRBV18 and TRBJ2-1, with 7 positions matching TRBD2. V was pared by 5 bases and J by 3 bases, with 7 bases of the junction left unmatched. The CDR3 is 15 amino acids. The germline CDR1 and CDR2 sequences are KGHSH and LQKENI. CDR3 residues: CASSATGTNYNEQFF. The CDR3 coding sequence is TGTGCCAGCTCAGCCACCGGGACTAACTACAATGAGCAGTTCTTC.

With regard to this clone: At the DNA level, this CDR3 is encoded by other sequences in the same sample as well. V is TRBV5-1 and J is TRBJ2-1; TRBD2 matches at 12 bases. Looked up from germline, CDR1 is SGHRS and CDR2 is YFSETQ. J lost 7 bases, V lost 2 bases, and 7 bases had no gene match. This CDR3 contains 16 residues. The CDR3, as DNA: TGCGCCAGCAGCTTAACACTAGCGGGGGGACCTAATGAGCAGTTCTTC. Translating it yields CASSLTLAGGPNEQFF.

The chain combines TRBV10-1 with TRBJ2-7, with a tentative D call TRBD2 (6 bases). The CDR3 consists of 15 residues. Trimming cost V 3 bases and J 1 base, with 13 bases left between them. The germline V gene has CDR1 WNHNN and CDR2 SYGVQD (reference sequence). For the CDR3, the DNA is TGCGCCAGCAGTGACCCCGGGGCGGGATCCTACGAGCAGTACTTC. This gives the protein CASSDPGAGSYEQYF.

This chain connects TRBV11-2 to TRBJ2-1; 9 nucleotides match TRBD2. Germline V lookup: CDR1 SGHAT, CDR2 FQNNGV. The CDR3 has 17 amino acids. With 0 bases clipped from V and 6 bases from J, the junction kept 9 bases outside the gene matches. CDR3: CASSLEWSAGGGNEQFF. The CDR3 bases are TGTGCCAGCAGCTTAGAGTGGTCAGCGGGAGGCGGCAATGAGCAGTTCTTC.

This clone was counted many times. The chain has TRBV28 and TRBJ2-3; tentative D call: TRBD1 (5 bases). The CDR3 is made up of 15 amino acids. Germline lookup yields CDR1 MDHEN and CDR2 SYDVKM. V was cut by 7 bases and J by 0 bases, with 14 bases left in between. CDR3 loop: CASTSPGASTDTQYF. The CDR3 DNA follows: TGTGCCAGCACTTCCCCTGGGGCTAGCACAGATACGCAGTATTTT.